The 27 T cell receptor beta chains given below trace back to one sample, sequenced in a study of shared clonotypes between healthy human individuals. Measured with immunoSEQ multiplex PCR; TCRdb has only the in-frame clones, and not every one. Found here are 1,100,000 or so clones, about four fifths of them singletons; the top ten hold 0.5% to 0.6%. Sequencing input: memory CD4+ T cells from PBMCs. This sample's subset: CD45RA-negative fraction. The receptor set was obtained from a man between 18 and 29 years old in good health. Some clones in this sample may be carry-over from other donors' samples.

The sample holds one count of this clone. A much larger clone differs from this one at a single base, so this may be a read error. V usage is TRBV4-1 and J usage is TRBJ2-1; D ambiguous. Germline V gives CDR1 MGHRA, CDR2 YSYEKL. The CDR3 totals 14 residues. V lost 2 bases and J 4 bases, leaving 9 bases between the germline ends. CDR3: CASSQHCLYNEQFF. The CDR3 nucleotides read TGCGCCAGCAGCCAACACTGCTTATACAATGAGCAGTTCTTC.

The J gene is TRBJ2-1, the V gene TRBV5-1, with D uncertain. The CDR3 is 14 residues long. Trimming shortened V by 4 bases and J by 12 bases, and 20 bases separated the two germline ends. Germline CDR1 and CDR2: SGHRS and YFSETQ. CDR3 protein: CASSRSPKVEVQFF. CDR3 nucleotides: TGCGCCAGCAGCCGCTCCCCTAAGGTGGAAGTGCAGTTCTTC.

CDR3 DNA sequence: TGTGCCAGCTCGGGATCCGGCGAGCAGTACTTC. It specifies CASSGSGEQYF. This rearrangement joins TRBV18 to TRBJ2-7; D is ambiguous. Germline V CDR1 and CDR2: KGHSH, LQKENI. This CDR3 region has 11 residues. Trimming left V 6 bases short and J 6 bases short, with 9 bases between. The variable domain in full, with the rest retrieved from reference TRBV18 and TRBJ2-7, is NAGVMQNPRHLVRRRGQEARLRCSPMKGHSHVYWYRQLPEEGLKFMVYLQKENIIDESGMPKERFSAEFPKEGPSILRIQQVVRGDSAAYFCASSGSGEQYFGPGTRLTVT.

The chain carries TRBV29-1 and TRBJ2-7; D is perhaps TRBD1 (6 bases). Germline-derived CDR1 and CDR2 are SQVTM and ANQGSEA. Trimming shortened V by 6 bases and J by 2 bases, and 17 bases separated the two germline ends. The CDR3 loop spans 14 amino acids. The CDR3 sequence: CSVVTRTVPYEQYF. CDR3 DNA: TGCAGCGTAGTTACCCGGACAGTACCCTACGAGCAGTACTTC.

Details on this clone: The junction and the germline gene differ at one end; a read error may be behind it. This chain joins TRBV9 and TRBJ2-2; D remains unclear. The CDR3 spans 16 residues. Germline V gene lookup returns CDR1 SGDLS and CDR2 YYNGEE. The CDR3 DNA reads as TGTGCCAGCAGCGTACATGGATTACCGAACGCCGGGGAGCTGTTTTTT. This translates into CASSVHGLPNAGELFF.

The rearrangement links TRBV4-1 to TRBJ2-2; 14 nucleotides line up with TRBD2. CDR1 is MGHRA and CDR2 is YSYEKL in the germline V gene. V lost 1 base and J lost 7; bases outside the gene matches: 8. The CDR3 loop spans 18 amino acids. CDR3 coding DNA: TGCGCCAGCAGCCAAGGGGGACTAGCGGGAGTAGGAGTCGGGGAGCTGTTTTTT. This sequence encodes CASSQGGLAGVGVGELFF.

V and J are TRBV7-8 and TRBJ2-5; unclear D gene. V was clipped by 0 bases and J by 5 bases, with 10 bases between them. This CDR3 spans 14 amino acids. Germline V gene sequence: CDR1 SGHVS, CDR2 FQNEAQ. The CDR3: CASSLAGVGETQYF. The CDR3 DNA is TGTGCCAGCAGCTTAGCTGGGGTCGGGGAGACCCAGTACTTC.

This sequence joins TRBV30 and TRBJ1-1, with unresolved D. Germline V gives CDR1 GTSNPN, CDR2 SVGIG (reference sequence). Trimming left V 6 bases short and J 1 base short, with 9 bases between. The CDR3 loop spans 12 amino acids. CDR3 nucleotides: TGTGCCTGCTTCAGAAAGAACACTGAAGCTTTCTTT. Translation gives CACFRKNTEAFF.

This clone was counted between two and nine times. CDR3 nucleotides: TGTGCCAGCAGTTTATCGGGGACTAGCGGTACAGATACGCAGTATTTT. The encoded protein is CASSLSGTSGTDTQYF. This sequence joins TRBV27 and TRBJ2-3, with TRBD2 matching over 11 bases. The trim removed 0 bases at V and 3 bases at J, leaving 2 bases unmatched. CDR1 and CDR2 from the germline V gene are MNHEY and SMNVEV (reference sequence). The CDR3 has 16 amino acids.

This clone was recorded once. The chain couples TRBV4-3 to TRBJ1-5; TRBD1 is a possible D gene (5 bases). The germline CDR1 and CDR2 sequences are LGHNA and YSLEER. The ends were cut back, 0 bases at V and 1 base at J, with 13 bases in the middle. The CDR3 is made up of 17 amino acids. The CDR3 DNA reads TGCGCCAGCAGCCAAGATAGAGGGACGCAAAGCAATCAGCCCCAGCATTTT. Translated, it gives CASSQDRGTQSNQPQHF.

The V call is TRBV6-5, the J call TRBJ2-2, with 7 bases matching TRBD1. The CDR3 has 14 amino acids. Germline loops: CDR1 MNHEY, CDR2 SVGAGI. After removal of 6 bases from V and 6 bases from J, the junction contained 7 bases not matched to a gene. The CDR3 reads CASRGRGRAGELFF. The DNA of the CDR3 is TGTGCCAGCAGGGGAAGGGGGCGCGCCGGGGAGCTGTTTTTT.

V is TRBV6-1 and J is TRBJ1-4; 8 positions agree with TRBD1. Per germline, CDR1 MNHNS and CDR2 SASEGT. This CDR3 is 13 amino acids long. Germline trimming cut 6 bases from V and 10 bases from J; bases unmatched to any gene: 7. The CDR3 sequence: CASSGQGSGKLFF. CDR3 in DNA: TGTGCCAGCAGCGGACAGGGTTCAGGAAAACTGTTTTTT.

Worth noting for this clone: Other DNA sequences in the sample encode the same CDR3. The gene calls are TRBV28 and TRBJ2-3; the D is unclear. Germline CDR1 is MDHEN and CDR2 is SYDVKM. Trimming removed 4 bases at V and 2 bases at J, with 10 bases between. The CDR3 has 14 residues. The CDR3 DNA reads TGTGCCAGCAGTTCGACGCGAAACACAGATACGCAGTATTTT. As protein: CASSSTRNTDTQYF.

The CDR3 DNA reads as TGCAGCGTTGTCTCTCCGTTTTTAGCGGGAGCGGGCTACGAGCAGTACTTC. Protein: CSVVSPFLAGAGYEQYF. The chain employs TRBV29-1 and TRBJ2-7; 9 bases line up with TRBD2. The CDR3 consists of 17 residues. Germline V gives CDR1 SQVTM, CDR2 ANQGSEA. V was clipped by 4 bases and J by 3 bases; unmatched bases: 16.

This chain joins TRBV2 and TRBJ2-1; maybe TRBD2 (5 bases). The CDR3 has 15 residues. The V end lost 6 bases, the J end lost 7 bases, and 19 bases lay between the germline ends. Germline V lookup: CDR1 SNHLY, CDR2 FYNNEI. CDR3 amino acids: CASRRERSPSNEQFF. Here the CDR3 DNA reads TGTGCCAGCAGAAGGGAGCGTAGCCCTTCTAATGAGCAGTTCTTC.

The chain recombines TRBV7-3 with TRBJ2-5; 7 bases are shared with TRBD1. CDR3 length: 16 residues. Germline loops: CDR1 SGHTA, CDR2 FQGTGA. The junction had 7 bases not matched to a gene; V was cut back by 1 base and J by 2 bases. Written as DNA, the CDR3 is TGTGCCAGCAGCTTAAATCCCCGGGACAGACAAGAGACCCAGTACTTC. It is translated as CASSLNPRDRQETQYF.

This chain connects TRBV5-4 to TRBJ2-3; tentative D call: TRBD1 (5 bases). The V gene's germline CDR1 is SGHNT and CDR2 YYREEE (reference sequence). This CDR3 is built from 15 residues. V was trimmed by 3 bases and J by 2 bases, leaving 13 bases between them. CDR3 DNA: TGTGCCAGCAGCTCCCCAGGCAGGGACACAGATACGCAGTATTTT. Its translation is CASSSPGRDTDTQYF.

This chain links TRBV9 with TRBJ2-5; D is undetermined. The V gene lost 4 bases and the J gene lost 4 bases, with 8 bases spanning the gap. Germline V gene sequence: CDR1 SGDLS, CDR2 YYNGEE. The CDR3 consists of 12 residues. CDR3 region: CASSSHGETQYF. CDR3 DNA: TGTGCCAGCAGCTCCCATGGAGAGACCCAGTACTTC.

The chain is built from TRBV10-3 and TRBJ2-3; weak D call: TRBD2 (6 bases). Germline CDR1 ENHRY, CDR2 SYGVKD. The CDR3 is made up of 14 amino acids. Deletions cut 3 bases from V and 3 bases from J, with 10 bases between. The CDR3 here is CAISDLGGTDTQYF. CDR3 nucleotides: TGTGCCATCAGTGATTTGGGGGGTACAGATACGCAGTATTTT.

The chain uses TRBV2 and TRBJ1-2; D remains ambiguous. This CDR3 contains 15 residues. Germline CDR1 and CDR2: SNHLY and FYNNEI. Trimming stripped 7 bases from V and 0 bases from J, with 15 bases between. This chain's CDR3 is CASTKNTGANYGYTF. CDR3 nucleotides: TGTGCCAGCACGAAGAACACCGGAGCTAACTATGGCTACACCTTC. The full variable domain, with the rest looked up from reference TRBV2 and TRBJ1-2, is EPEVTQTPSHQVTQMGQEVILRCVPISNHLYFYWYRQILGQKVEFLVSFYNNEISEKSEIFDDQFSVERPDGSNFTLKIRSTKLEDSAMYFCASTKNTGANYGYTFGSGTRLTVV.

This clone was observed a few times. The chain has TRBV15 and TRBJ2-7; 9 bases are a match to TRBD1. This CDR3 spans 13 amino acids. Losses at the gene ends were 8 bases for V and 9 bases for J; bases not matched to a gene: 11. Germline CDR1 reads LNHNV; CDR2 reads YYDKDF (reference sequence). The CDR3 here is CATGGTGSEVQYF. CDR3 sequence (DNA): TGTGCCACCGGAGGGACAGGGAGTGAAGTGCAGTACTTC.

The chain combines TRBV5-8 with TRBJ2-7; either TRBD1 or TRBD2 may fit D (5 bases each). The CDR3 runs to 13 residues. Germline-derived CDR1 and CDR2 are SGHTS and YDEGEE. The V gene lost 0 bases and the J gene lost 5 bases, with 9 bases spanning the gap. CDR3 in DNA: TGTGCCAGCAGCTTGGCCGGGGACCACGAGCAGTACTTC. Its protein product is CASSLAGDHEQYF. Full variable domain (rest looked up from reference TRBV5-8 and TRBJ2-7): EAGVTQSPTHLIKTRGQQATLRCSPISGHTSVYWYQQALGLGLQFLLWYDEGEERNRGNFPPRFSGRQFPNYSSELNVNALELEDSALYLCASSLAGDHEQYFGPGTRLTVT.

V gene TRBV6-4 combines with J gene TRBJ1-1; D is uncertain. The V and J ends lost 0 bases and 0 bases respectively, with 14 bases between them. The V gene's germline CDR1 is MRHNA and CDR2 SNTAGT. This CDR3 spans 17 amino acids. CDR3 in DNA: TGTGCCAGCAGTGACTCGGTAAACAATCGGATGAACACTGAAGCTTTCTTT. It translates to CASSDSVNNRMNTEAFF.

V gene TRBV7-2 combines with J gene TRBJ1-2, with a possible D match to TRBD1 (5 bases). This CDR3 comprises 14 residues. The germline gives CDR1 SGHTA, CDR2 FQGNSA. The ends were cut back, 3 bases at V and 7 bases at J, with 15 bases in the middle. The CDR3 coding sequence is TGTGCCAGCAGCTTCCCGGGGGTGTTTGGTGGCTACACCTTC. It encodes CASSFPGVFGGYTF.

V gene TRBV7-9 combines with J gene TRBJ1-4; 10 bases are a match to TRBD1. Per the germline V gene, CDR1 is SEHNR and CDR2 is FQNEAQ (reference sequence). The V gene end was trimmed by 4 bases and the J gene end by 4 bases; junction bases not matched to a gene: 6. The CDR3 contains 16 residues. The CDR3 sequence: CASSYGQGGFNEKLFF. The CDR3 DNA reads as TGTGCCAGCAGCTACGGACAGGGGGGCTTTAATGAAAAACTGTTTTTT. Full variable domain (outside the CDR3, taken from reference TRBV7-9 and TRBJ1-4): DTGVSQNPRHKITKRGQNVTFRCDPISEHNRLYWYRQTLGQGPEFLTYFQNEAQLEKSRLLSDRFSAERPKGSFSTLEIQRTEQGDSAMYLCASSYGQGGFNEKLFFGSGTQLSVL.

This clone was seen a handful of times. Other nucleotide sequences in the sample specify the same CDR3. The J gene is TRBJ2-7, the V gene TRBV5-4; D is unclear. The germline V gene has CDR1 SGHNT and CDR2 YYREEE (reference sequence). This CDR3 has 11 residues. Trimming stripped 3 bases from V and 3 bases from J, with 4 bases between. The CDR3 loop reads CASSSRYEQYF. The CDR3 coding sequence is TGTGCCAGCAGCTCCCGCTACGAGCAGTACTTC.

This clone was counted a single time. V usage is TRBV7-6 and J usage is TRBJ2-3, with D tentatively TRBD2 (6 bases). This CDR3 spans 15 amino acids. The germline V gene encodes CDR1 SGHVS and CDR2 FNYEAQ. Between the trimmed V and J ends, which lost 4 bases and 11 bases, there was a span of 22 bases. In DNA, the CDR3 is TGTGCCAGCAGCTACACGGGGCTTACCTGGGGGGAGCAGTATTTT. Its translation is CASSYTGLTWGEQYF.